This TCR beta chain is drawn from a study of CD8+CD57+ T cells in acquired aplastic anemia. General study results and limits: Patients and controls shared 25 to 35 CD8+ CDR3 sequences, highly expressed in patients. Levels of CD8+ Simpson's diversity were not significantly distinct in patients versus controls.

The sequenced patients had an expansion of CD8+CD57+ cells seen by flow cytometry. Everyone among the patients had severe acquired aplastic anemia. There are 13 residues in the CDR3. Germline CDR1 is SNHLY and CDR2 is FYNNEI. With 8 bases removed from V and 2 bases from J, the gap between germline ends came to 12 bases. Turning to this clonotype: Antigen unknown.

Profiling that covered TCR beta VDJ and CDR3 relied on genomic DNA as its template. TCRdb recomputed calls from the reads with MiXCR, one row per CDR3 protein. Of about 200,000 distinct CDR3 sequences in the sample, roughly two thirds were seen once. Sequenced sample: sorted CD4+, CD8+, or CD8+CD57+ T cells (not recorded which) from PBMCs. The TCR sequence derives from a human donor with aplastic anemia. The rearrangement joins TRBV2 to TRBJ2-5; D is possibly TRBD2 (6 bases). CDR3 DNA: TGTGCCAGCCGGGGACTGTCACAAGAGACCCAGTACTTC. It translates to CASRGLSQETQYF.